The 24 T cell receptor beta chains listed next were all sequenced from one sample in a study of neurological immune-mediated disorders. TCRdb redid the calling of the 5' RACE reads with MiXCR, one entry per CDR3 protein. The sample includes 85,000 to 90,000 distinct CDR3 sequences, under 4.5% of them seen just once. Sequenced sample: PBMCs. Receptor source: a woman aged 45-65 years with multiple sclerosis.

This clonotype was recorded many times. This chain joins TRBV5-1 and TRBJ2-4, with 11 bases lining up with TRBD2. The CDR3 is made up of 17 amino acids. The junction had 14 bases not matched to a gene; V was cut back by 3 bases and J by 9 bases. Germline V CDR1 and CDR2: SGHRS, YFSETQ. The CDR3 is CASSWGTSGGPVGIQYF. The CDR3, as DNA: TGCGCCAGCAGCTGGGGCACTAGCGGGGGACCGGTAGGCATTCAGTACTTC.

This clonotype has a count of ten or more. The V call is TRBV14, the J call TRBJ2-3, with TRBD2 identical over 7 bases. This CDR3 is 16 amino acids long. V shed 0 bases, J shed 2 bases, and the junction held 5 bases outside the gene matches. Germline assignment: CDR1 SGHDN and CDR2 FVKESK. Here the CDR3 DNA reads TGTGCCAGCAGCCAAGACCGGGGACTATACACAGATACGCAGTATTTT. Translating gives CASSQDRGLYTDTQYF.

This clonotype was recorded many times. One end of the junction fails to match germline, which may point to a read error. This sequence joins TRBV29-1 and TRBJ2-7; TRBD2 matches 7 bases. The length of the CDR3 is 11 residues. Germline V gene lookup returns CDR1 SQVTM and CDR2 ANQGSEA. Here the CDR3 DNA reads TGTGGGGGGGGGTCCTCCTACGAGCAGTACTTC. Its protein is CGGGSSYEQYF.

This clonotype was detected many times. V usage is TRBV6-5 and J usage is TRBJ2-1; 11 bases fit TRBD1. With V trimmed by 0 bases and J by 9 bases, 7 bases remained unmatched. The germline V gene encodes CDR1 MNHEY and CDR2 SVGAGI. CDR3 length: 16 amino acids. The CDR3 DNA sequence: TGTGCCAGCAGTTACTCGATGGGACAGGGGGAAGGTGAGCAGTTCTTC. Translated, it gives CASSYSMGQGEGEQFF.

This clonotype was observed many times. The rearrangement joins TRBV5-1 to TRBJ2-7; D may be TRBD1 (6 bases). Trimming shortened V by 4 bases and J by 0 bases, and 8 bases separated the two germline ends. The CDR3 extends over 13 amino acids. In germline, CDR1 is SGHRS, CDR2 YFSETQ. CDR3 sequence: CASSRDTSYEQYF. The CDR3 DNA reads TGCGCCAGCAGCAGGGACACCTCCTACGAGCAGTACTTC.

A note on this clonotype: A much bigger clone sits one base away, suggesting this may be a read error. This chain connects TRBV2 to TRBJ1-1, with a tentative D call TRBD1 (6 bases). CDR1 and CDR2 (germline): SNHLY, FYNNEI. The CDR3 sequence is 14 residues long. Trimming took off 6 bases at V and 4 bases at J, with 15 bases between the two ends. This CDR3 is CASSRKGESTEAFF. DNA of the CDR3: TGTGCCAGCAGCCGCAAGGGGGAGAGCACTGAAGCTTTCTTT.

This clonotype has a handful of counts. A much more abundant neighbour one base away suggests this may be a read error. V and J are TRBV7-8 and TRBJ2-4; a weak D match, TRBD2 (6 bases). The germline CDR1 and CDR2 sequences are SGHVS and FQNEAQ. Trimming shortened V by 5 bases and J by 10 bases, and 18 bases separated the two germline ends. This CDR3 is built from 14 residues. For the CDR3, the DNA is TGTGCCAGCAGCGATTGGACTACTTCGGAAATTCAGTACTTC. Its protein is CASSDWTTSEIQYF.

This clonotype has more than one count but fewer than ten. The chain couples TRBV19 to TRBJ2-7; D is unresolved. Germline lookup yields CDR1 LNHDA and CDR2 SQIVND (reference sequence). The CDR3 sequence is 15 residues long. The germline V and J ends were trimmed by 6 bases and 2 bases, with 17 bases remaining between them. CDR3 protein: CASREALIKTYEQYF. The CDR3 DNA reads TGTGCCAGTAGAGAAGCCTTAATCAAGACCTACGAGCAGTACTTC.

This clonotype has at least ten counts. This chain joins TRBV4-3 and TRBJ1-6; TRBD1 is a possible D gene (5 bases). V was shortened by 0 bases and J by 5 bases, with 17 bases between the two germline ends. The CDR3 is 18 residues long. CDR1 LGHNA and CDR2 YSLEER come from the germline V gene. The CDR3 coding sequence is TGCGCCAGCAGCCAAGATAACCGGGGCCGGCAGAATAATTCACCCCTCCACTTT. Its translation: CASSQDNRGRQNNSPLHF.

This clonotype was observed at least ten times. The chain has TRBV24-1 and TRBJ1-5; D is unclear. The CDR3 covers 13 residues. The germline gives CDR1 KGHDR, CDR2 SFDVKD. Trimming removed 3 bases from V and 8 bases from J, with 10 bases in between. Here the CDR3 reads CATSDGPKEPQHF. The CDR3, as DNA: TGTGCCACCAGTGATGGCCCCAAAGAGCCCCAGCATTTT.

This clonotype has ten or more counts. The genes are TRBV20-1 and TRBJ2-3; 9 positions agree with TRBD2. The CDR3 contains 17 residues. The germline V gene has CDR1 DFQATT and CDR2 SNEGSKA (reference sequence). The J segment lost 0 bases and the V segment lost 1 base, leaving 8 bases of the junction unmatched. The chain's CDR3 is CSARGLAGISSTDTQYF. In DNA form, the CDR3 reads TGCAGTGCTAGAGGCCTAGCGGGGATATCTAGCACAGATACGCAGTATTTT.

This clonotype was picked up many times. V usage is TRBV28 and J usage is TRBJ2-2; D unresolved. V lost 4 bases and J 0 bases, leaving 3 bases between the germline ends. CDR1 and CDR2 from the germline V gene are MDHEN and SYDVKM. The CDR3 sequence is 13 residues long. The CDR3 is CASSWSNTGELFF. The CDR3 DNA reads as TGTGCCAGCAGTTGGTCGAACACCGGGGAGCTGTTTTTT.

With regard to this clonotype: A junction end diverges from the germline sequence, so it may reflect a read error. The V and J genes are TRBV9 and TRBJ2-7; tentatively, D is TRBD2 (6 bases). The CDR3 is 15 residues long. Germline CDR1 is SGDLS and CDR2 is YYNGEE. The CDR3 nucleotides read TGTACCAGCAGCGTTGGGGGACTGTTCTCCTACGAGCAGTACTTC. As protein: CTSSVGGLFSYEQYF.

This clonotype has at least ten counts. This chain connects TRBV7-2 to TRBJ2-7; TRBD1 matches 8 bases. The ends lost 6 bases at V and 1 base at J; junction bases unmatched: 5. This CDR3 has 14 residues. In germline, CDR1 is SGHTA, CDR2 FQGNSA. The DNA for the CDR3 is TGTGCCAGCAGTTCGACAGGGGTTTCCTACGAGCAGTACTTC. Protein product: CASSSTGVSYEQYF.

The genes are TRBV7-9 and TRBJ1-1, with a tentative D call TRBD1 (5 bases). The CDR3 extends over 15 amino acids. V shed 2 bases and J shed 8 bases, with 18 bases lying between them. CDR1 is SEHNR, CDR2 FQNEAQ, per germline (reference sequence). CDR3 residues: CASSLWDRAHIEAFF. DNA of the CDR3: TGTGCCAGCAGCTTATGGGACCGGGCCCATATAGAAGCTTTCTTT.

This clonotype appeared many times. V and J are TRBV15 and TRBJ2-2, with D perhaps TRBD1 or TRBD2 (6 bases each). CDR1 is LNHNV and CDR2 is YYDKDF in the germline V gene (reference sequence). This CDR3 is built from 18 residues. V was cut by 0 bases and J by 4 bases, with 18 bases left in between. CDR3 region: CATSRELHGGRSTGELFF. Written as DNA, the CDR3 is TGTGCCACCAGCAGAGAACTCCACGGGGGCCGGAGCACCGGGGAGCTGTTTTTT.

At least ten counts were recorded for this clonotype. The CDR3 loop is CASDDPAVTDTQYF. CDR3 DNA sequence: TGTGCCAGCGACGACCCGGCAGTCACAGATACGCAGTATTTT. The rearrangement links TRBV5-5 to TRBJ2-3; the D is unclear. The CDR3 is made up of 14 amino acids. Trimming took 7 bases from V and 2 from J, leaving 14 bases between them. Germline CDR1 and CDR2: SGHKS and YYEKEE (reference sequence).

This clonotype was counted ten times or more. V usage is TRBV7-2 and J usage is TRBJ2-1; TRBD2 might be the D (5 bases). The CDR3 is 16 residues long. Germline loops: CDR1 SGHTA, CDR2 FQGNSA. The V end was cut by 0 bases, the J end by 0 bases, with 9 bases between. The CDR3 sequence: CASSLATGSSYNEQFF. In DNA, the CDR3 is TGTGCCAGCAGCTTAGCCACGGGGAGCTCCTACAATGAGCAGTTCTTC.

This clonotype was picked up a small number of times. A much larger clone lies one base from this, so it may be a read error. V gene TRBV5-1 combines with J gene TRBJ2-5; unclear D gene. Germline V CDR1 and CDR2: SGHRS, YFSETQ. The CDR3 is made up of 12 amino acids. DNA for the CDR3: TGCGACAGCAGCTCCGCAGAAGAGACCCAGTACTTC. As protein: CDSSSAEETQYF.

This clonotype was observed many times. This rearrangement joins TRBV4-2 to TRBJ2-1; 9 nucleotides line up with TRBD1. Germline-derived CDR1 and CDR2 are LGHNA and YNFKEQ. The CDR3 consists of 15 residues. Unmatched junction bases numbered 3, after V lost 3 bases and J lost 3 bases. The CDR3 sequence is CASSHRTGVYNEQFF. Here the CDR3 DNA reads TGTGCCAGCAGCCACCGGACAGGGGTCTACAATGAGCAGTTCTTC.

Ten or more counts support this clonotype. The chain combines TRBV20-1 with TRBJ2-5, with a tentative D call TRBD1 (6 bases). V lost 6 bases, J lost 4 bases, and 15 bases lay in between. This CDR3 is built from 13 residues. Germline CDR1 reads DFQATT; CDR2 reads SNEGSKA (reference sequence). This CDR3 is CSAQSGVIETQYF. The DNA of the CDR3 is TGCAGTGCACAGTCAGGGGTCATAGAGACCCAGTACTTC.

This clonotype was detected many times. This chain uses TRBV5-6 with TRBJ1-1; 8 bases map to TRBD1. Trimming took 4 bases from V and 4 from J; bases not matched to a gene: 6. CDR3 length: 14 residues. Germline CDR1 SGHDT, CDR2 YYEEEE. The CDR3: CASSLRGRITEAFF. CDR3 sequence (DNA): TGTGCCAGCAGCCTCAGGGGGCGGATCACTGAAGCTTTCTTT.

In its sample, this clonotype was seen many times. The chain employs TRBV5-6 and TRBJ2-1; D is uncertain. V was pared by 0 bases and J by 10 bases, with 11 bases between. Germline assignment: CDR1 SGHDT and CDR2 YYEEEE. This CDR3 spans 13 amino acids. This CDR3 reads CASSLGPSMEQFF. The DNA for the CDR3 is TGTGCCAGCAGCTTGGGGCCCTCCATGGAGCAGTTCTTC.

The chain is built from TRBV19 and TRBJ2-3; TRBD2 matches 8 bases. The CDR3 loop spans 16 amino acids. CDR1 and CDR2 from the germline V gene are LNHDA and SQIVND (reference sequence). V was pared by 7 bases and J by 4 bases, with 13 bases of the junction left unmatched. CDR3 nucleotide sequence: TGTGCCAGTACCACCCCGACGGGCGGGGGGTCAGATACGCAGTATTTT. Its translation is CASTTPTGGGSDTQYF.